This TCR beta chain is drawn from a study of blood T cells in healthy people across ages. Background on the study: Roughly one uniquely barcoded beta molecule per two T cells was captured.

This clonotype has just a few counts. Using a J-beta primer mix together with a sample-barcoded 5' primer, a second PCR was run for about 6 to 11 cycles. Using its own MiXCR run on the 5' RACE reads, TCRdb lists one record per CDR3 protein. In the table there are over 600,000 distinct CDR3 sequences, approximately 21% of which are singletons. V was pared by 0 bases and J by 6 bases, with 18 bases between. Per germline, CDR1 SEHNR and CDR2 FQNEAQ (reference sequence). This CDR3 is 16 amino acids long. The TCR was taken from a man between 65 and 85 years old in good health. The rearrangement uses TRBV7-9 and TRBJ2-7; tentatively, D is TRBD1 (6 bases). The sample comprised blood. CDR3 amino acids: CASSLARGKLRGEQYF. For the CDR3, the DNA is TGTGCCAGCAGCTTAGCGAGGGGGAAACTACGGGGCGAGCAGTACTTC. Based on the CDR3 plus reference TRBV7-9 and TRBJ2-7, the full variable domain is DTGVSQNPRHKITKRGQNVTFRCDPISEHNRLYWYRQTLGQGPEFLTYFQNEAQLEKSRLLSDRFSAERPKGSFSTLEIQRTEQGDSAMYLCASSLARGKLRGEQYFGPGTRLTVT.